This T cell receptor beta chain was identified during a study of blood T cells in healthy people across ages. A second about 7 to 12 cycle PCR used barcoded and J-beta primers. TCRdb passed the 5' RACE reads through MiXCR, listing each CDR3 protein once. The table has approximately 960,000 distinct CDR3 sequences, 25% to 30% seen once. The donors, aged about 6 to 100, were healthy Caucasians from Russia. J lost 7 bases, V lost 1 base, and 13 bases had no gene match. The CDR3 consists of 17 residues. The germline V gene has CDR1 MNHEY and CDR2 SMNVEV (reference sequence). The sample was also linked to a second study, of T cells of mothers and their children. That work adds: Every microgram of extracted RNA entered cDNA synthesis, about 1.5 ug per 15 ul.

The specimen sequenced was blood. This TCR was recovered from a woman aged 35 to 49 in good health. The chain recombines TRBV27 with TRBJ1-1, with TRBD1 matching over 9 bases. The CDR3: CASSLFPGGDRDFEAFF. The CDR3 DNA follows: TGTGCCAGCAGTTTATTTCCCGGTGGGGACAGGGATTTTGAAGCTTTCTTT.